A selection of T cell receptor beta chains follows, all from one sample in a study of blood T cells in healthy people across ages. TCRdb reprocessed the 5' RACE reads via MiXCR and lists one record per CDR3 protein. The sample lists about 1,600,000 distinct CDR3 sequences; 35% to 45% were seen once. Sequenced input: blood. Receptors originate from a woman under 30 in good health. Both conserved end residues are trimmed from each CDR3. The order of the fields is CDR3 length, V gene, J gene, CDR3 protein.

CDR3 length: 13
V gene: TRBV5-1
J gene: TRBJ2-5
CDR3 protein: ASSIGQGPLETQY

CDR3 length: 10
V gene: TRBV20-1
J gene: TRBJ2-1
CDR3 protein: SADKNAYEQF

CDR3 length: 11
V gene: TRBV5-1
J gene: TRBJ2-7
CDR3 protein: ASSKADIYEQY

CDR3 length: 11
V gene: TRBV4-2
J gene: TRBJ1-2
CDR3 protein: ASSQDESRAYT

CDR3 length: 12
V gene: TRBV6-2/TRBV6-3
J gene: TRBJ2-1
CDR3 protein: ASSWEAPSREQF

CDR3 length: 12
V gene: TRBV7-9
J gene: TRBJ2-1
CDR3 protein: ASSFVLADNEQF

CDR3 length: 12
V gene: TRBV5-1
J gene: TRBJ1-1
CDR3 protein: ASSGGTGATEAF

CDR3 length: 12
V gene: TRBV5-5
J gene: TRBJ1-2
CDR3 protein: ASSTGQGRYGYT

CDR3 length: 15
V gene: TRBV6-5
J gene: TRBJ1-5
CDR3 protein: ASSFSTAQAGGQPQH

CDR3 length: 11
V gene: TRBV28
J gene: TRBJ1-2
CDR3 protein: ASGQTANYGYT

CDR3 length: 17
V gene: TRBV7-9
J gene: TRBJ2-5
CDR3 protein: ASSFGARSASLVGETQY

CDR3 length: 17
V gene: TRBV6-2/TRBV6-3
J gene: TRBJ2-1
CDR3 protein: ASTQPGLAGVGGYNEQF

CDR3 length: 13
V gene: TRBV5-4
J gene: TRBJ1-2
CDR3 protein: ASSPHVGVEIGYT

CDR3 length: 11
V gene: TRBV2
J gene: TRBJ1-5
CDR3 protein: ASRGGLGQPQH

CDR3 length: 11
V gene: TRBV12-5
J gene: TRBJ2-3
CDR3 protein: ASGPLAGDTQY

CDR3 length: 13
V gene: TRBV7-2
J gene: TRBJ2-5
CDR3 protein: ASSLDANSRGTQY

CDR3 length: 14
V gene: TRBV7-2
J gene: TRBJ2-7
CDR3 protein: ASSLARATGAYEQY

CDR3 length: 11
V gene: TRBV6-5
J gene: TRBJ2-2
CDR3 protein: ASRTGNTGELF

CDR3 length: 13
V gene: TRBV12-3/TRBV12-4
J gene: TRBJ2-3
CDR3 protein: ASSLPPEGADTQY

CDR3 length: 16
V gene: TRBV6-5
J gene: TRBJ2-3
CDR3 protein: ASSYSGTSGGALDTQY

CDR3 length: 14
V gene: TRBV6-5
J gene: TRBJ2-5
CDR3 protein: AGRDRKGDLWREQY

CDR3 length: 13
V gene: TRBV6-5
J gene: TRBJ2-4
CDR3 protein: ASTTKEGVKDIQY

CDR3 length: 15
V gene: TRBV5-1
J gene: TRBJ2-2
CDR3 protein: ASSEHYGTANTGELF

CDR3 length: 12
V gene: TRBV6-5
J gene: TRBJ1-1
CDR3 protein: AAITGTGRTEAF

CDR3 length: 14
V gene: TRBV6-5
J gene: TRBJ2-3
CDR3 protein: ASSSGTRTRGNTQY

CDR3 length: 13
V gene: TRBV29-1
J gene: TRBJ1-2
CDR3 protein: SAIETGVFLYGYT

CDR3 length: 14
V gene: TRBV20-1
J gene: TRBJ2-3
CDR3 protein: SARVVIAGGSDTQY

CDR3 length: 11
V gene: TRBV12-3/TRBV12-4
J gene: TRBJ2-5
CDR3 protein: ASTPALQETQY

CDR3 length: 11
V gene: TRBV6-5
J gene: TRBJ2-5
CDR3 protein: ASWAGGQNEQY

CDR3 length: 14
V gene: TRBV7-2
J gene: -
CDR3 protein: ASSSELAVSYNEQY

CDR3 length: 12
V gene: TRBV6-2/TRBV6-3
J gene: TRBJ2-1
CDR3 protein: ASSYPLAGPEQF

CDR3 length: 13
V gene: TRBV6-1
J gene: -
CDR3 protein: ASSVNGFATYEQY

CDR3 length: 11
V gene: TRBV28
J gene: TRBJ1-2
CDR3 protein: ASSPGSVGGYT

CDR3 length: 11
V gene: TRBV2
J gene: TRBJ2-7
CDR3 protein: ASSDGEIYEQY

CDR3 length: 9
V gene: TRBV6-1
J gene: TRBJ2-5
CDR3 protein: ASSVRQAKY

CDR3 length: 13
V gene: TRBV28
J gene: TRBJ2-1
CDR3 protein: ASSLGVADPGEQF

CDR3 length: 18
V gene: TRBV5-1
J gene: TRBJ2-7
CDR3 protein: ASSLAPSRTSVHHSYEQY

CDR3 length: 15
V gene: TRBV9
J gene: TRBJ2-3
CDR3 protein: ASSVGQGVDLTDTQY

CDR3 length: 12
V gene: TRBV29-1
J gene: TRBJ1-4
CDR3 protein: SVEGRDRREKLF

CDR3 length: 12
V gene: TRBV20-1
J gene: TRBJ2-1
CDR3 protein: SARESGLPREQF

CDR3 length: 12
V gene: TRBV27
J gene: TRBJ2-1
CDR3 protein: ASSQLGGYNEQF

CDR3 length: 13
V gene: TRBV6-2/TRBV6-3
J gene: TRBJ2-1
CDR3 protein: ASSFGRGGLNEQF

CDR3 length: 11
V gene: TRBV12-3/TRBV12-4
J gene: TRBJ1-5
CDR3 protein: ASSRGGNQPQH

CDR3 length: 11
V gene: TRBV4-1
J gene: TRBJ2-5
CDR3 protein: ASGLVYQETQY

CDR3 length: 13
V gene: TRBV28
J gene: TRBJ2-1
CDR3 protein: ASSFSGGYRNEQF

CDR3 length: 14
V gene: TRBV5-1
J gene: TRBJ2-1
CDR3 protein: ASSEALAGGNNEQF